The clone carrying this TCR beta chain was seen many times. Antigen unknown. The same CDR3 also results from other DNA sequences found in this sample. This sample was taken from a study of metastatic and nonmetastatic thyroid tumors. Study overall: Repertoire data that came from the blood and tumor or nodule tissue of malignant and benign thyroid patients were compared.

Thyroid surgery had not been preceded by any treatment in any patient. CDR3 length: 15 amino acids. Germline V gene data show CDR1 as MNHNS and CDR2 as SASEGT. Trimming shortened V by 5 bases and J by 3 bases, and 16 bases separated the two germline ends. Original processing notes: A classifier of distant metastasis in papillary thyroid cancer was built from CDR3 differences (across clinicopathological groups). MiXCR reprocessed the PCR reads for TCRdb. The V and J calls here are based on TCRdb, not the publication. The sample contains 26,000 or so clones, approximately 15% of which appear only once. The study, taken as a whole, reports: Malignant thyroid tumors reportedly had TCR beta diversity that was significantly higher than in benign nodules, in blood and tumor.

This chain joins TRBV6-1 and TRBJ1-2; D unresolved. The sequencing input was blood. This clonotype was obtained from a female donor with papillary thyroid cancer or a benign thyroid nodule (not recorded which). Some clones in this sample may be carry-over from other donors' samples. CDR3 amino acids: CASSTRHGTDYGYTF. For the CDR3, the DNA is TGTGCCAGCAGTACACGACATGGAACGGACTATGGCTACACCTTC.